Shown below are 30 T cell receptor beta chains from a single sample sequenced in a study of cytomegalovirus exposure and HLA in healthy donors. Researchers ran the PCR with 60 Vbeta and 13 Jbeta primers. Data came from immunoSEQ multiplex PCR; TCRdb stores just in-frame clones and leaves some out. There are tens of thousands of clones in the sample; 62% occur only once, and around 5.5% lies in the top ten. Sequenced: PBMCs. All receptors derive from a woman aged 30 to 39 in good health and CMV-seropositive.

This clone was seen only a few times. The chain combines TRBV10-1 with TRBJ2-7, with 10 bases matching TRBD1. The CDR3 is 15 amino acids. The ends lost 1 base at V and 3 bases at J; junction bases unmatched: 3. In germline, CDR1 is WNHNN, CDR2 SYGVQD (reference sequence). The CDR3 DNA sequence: TGCGCCAGCAGTGAGTGGGGACAGGGGAACTACGAGCAGTACTTC. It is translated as CASSEWGQGNYEQYF.

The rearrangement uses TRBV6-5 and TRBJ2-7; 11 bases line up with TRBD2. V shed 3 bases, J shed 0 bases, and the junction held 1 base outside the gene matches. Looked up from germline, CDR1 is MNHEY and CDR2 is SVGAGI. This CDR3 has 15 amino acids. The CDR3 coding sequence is TGTGCCAGCAGTTATACTAGCGGGGGCTCCTACGAGCAGTACTTC. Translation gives CASSYTSGGSYEQYF.

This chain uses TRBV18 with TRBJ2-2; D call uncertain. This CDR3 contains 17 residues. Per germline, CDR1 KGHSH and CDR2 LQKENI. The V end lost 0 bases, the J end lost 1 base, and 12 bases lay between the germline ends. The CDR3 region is CASSPPMGRRNTGELFF. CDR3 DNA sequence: TGTGCCAGCTCACCACCGATGGGCAGGCGGAACACCGGGGAGCTGTTTTTT.

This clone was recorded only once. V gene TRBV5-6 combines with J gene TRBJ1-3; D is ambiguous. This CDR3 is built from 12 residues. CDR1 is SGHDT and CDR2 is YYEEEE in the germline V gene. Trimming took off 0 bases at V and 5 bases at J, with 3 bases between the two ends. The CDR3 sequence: CASSLGRNTIYF. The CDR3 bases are TGTGCCAGCAGCTTGGGGCGAAACACCATATATTTT.

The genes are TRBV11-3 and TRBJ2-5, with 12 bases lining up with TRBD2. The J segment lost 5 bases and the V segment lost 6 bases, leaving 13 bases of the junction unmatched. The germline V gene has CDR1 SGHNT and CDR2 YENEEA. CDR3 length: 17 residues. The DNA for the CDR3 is TGTGCCAGCAGGGATGGACTAGCGGGGAGGCTGCGTGAGACCCAGTACTTC. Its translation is CASRDGLAGRLRETQYF.

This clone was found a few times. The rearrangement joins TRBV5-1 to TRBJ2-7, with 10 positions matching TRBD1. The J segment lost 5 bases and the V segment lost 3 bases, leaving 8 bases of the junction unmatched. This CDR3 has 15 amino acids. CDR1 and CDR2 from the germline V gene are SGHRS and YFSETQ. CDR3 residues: CASSSSGTGANEQYF. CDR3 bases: TGCGCCAGCAGCTCGTCTGGGACAGGGGCCAACGAGCAGTACTTC.

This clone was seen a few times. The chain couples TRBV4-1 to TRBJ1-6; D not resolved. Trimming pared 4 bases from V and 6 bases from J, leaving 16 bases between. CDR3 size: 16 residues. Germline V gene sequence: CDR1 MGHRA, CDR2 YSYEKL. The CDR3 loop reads CASSPRGEVFNSPLHF. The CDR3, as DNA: TGCGCCAGCAGCCCCCGCGGGGAAGTGTTTAATTCACCCCTCCACTTT.

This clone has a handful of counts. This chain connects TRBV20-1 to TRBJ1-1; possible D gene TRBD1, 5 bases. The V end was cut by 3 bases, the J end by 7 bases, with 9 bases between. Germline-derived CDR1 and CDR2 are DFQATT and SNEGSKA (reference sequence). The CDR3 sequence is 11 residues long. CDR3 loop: CSASWGLEAFF. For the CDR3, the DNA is TGCAGTGCTAGTTGGGGACTTGAAGCTTTCTTT.

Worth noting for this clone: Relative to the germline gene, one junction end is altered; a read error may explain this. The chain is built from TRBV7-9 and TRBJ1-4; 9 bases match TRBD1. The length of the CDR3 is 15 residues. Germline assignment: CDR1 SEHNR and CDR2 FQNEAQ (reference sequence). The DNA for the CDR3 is TGTTCCAGCAGCATGCCGGGACAGGGAAGTGAAAAACTGTTTTTT. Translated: CSSSMPGQGSEKLFF.

CDR3 in amino acids: CAWSSQAKSYNEQFF. CDR3 nucleotides: TGTGCCTGGAGTTCCCAGGCCAAGTCCTACAATGAGCAGTTCTTC. The chain is built from TRBV30 and TRBJ2-1; D unresolved. The CDR3 length is 15 residues. Trimming took off 2 bases at V and 1 base at J, with 12 bases between the two ends. Per the germline V gene, CDR1 is GTSNPN and CDR2 is SVGIG (reference sequence).

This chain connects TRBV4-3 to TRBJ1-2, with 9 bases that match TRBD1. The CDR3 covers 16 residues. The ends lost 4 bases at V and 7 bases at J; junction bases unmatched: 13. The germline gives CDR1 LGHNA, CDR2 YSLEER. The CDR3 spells CASSPSGTGYKGGYTF. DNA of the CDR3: TGCGCCAGCAGCCCCTCCGGGACAGGGTACAAGGGTGGCTACACCTTC.

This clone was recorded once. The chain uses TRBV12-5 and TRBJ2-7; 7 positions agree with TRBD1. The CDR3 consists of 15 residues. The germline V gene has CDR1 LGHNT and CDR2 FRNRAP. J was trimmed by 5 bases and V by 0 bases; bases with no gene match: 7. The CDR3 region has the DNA TGTGCTAGTGGTTTGGTAAACAGGGGTGGAAACGAGCAGTACTTC. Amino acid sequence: CASGLVNRGGNEQYF.

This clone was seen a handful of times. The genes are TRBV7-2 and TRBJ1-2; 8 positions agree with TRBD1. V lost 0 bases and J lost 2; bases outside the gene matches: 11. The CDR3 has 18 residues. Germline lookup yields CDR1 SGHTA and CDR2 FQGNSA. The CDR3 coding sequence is TGTGCCAGCAGCTTAGCTGCGGCGAGGACAGGGACAAACTATGGCTACACCTTC. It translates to CASSLAAARTGTNYGYTF.

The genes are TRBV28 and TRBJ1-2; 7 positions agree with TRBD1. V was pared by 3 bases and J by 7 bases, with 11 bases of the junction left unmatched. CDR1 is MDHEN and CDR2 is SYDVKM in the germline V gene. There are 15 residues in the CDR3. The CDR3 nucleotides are TGTGCCAGCAGTTTCCGTTCAGGGGGTCGTAGTGGCTACACCTTC. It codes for CASSFRSGGRSGYTF.

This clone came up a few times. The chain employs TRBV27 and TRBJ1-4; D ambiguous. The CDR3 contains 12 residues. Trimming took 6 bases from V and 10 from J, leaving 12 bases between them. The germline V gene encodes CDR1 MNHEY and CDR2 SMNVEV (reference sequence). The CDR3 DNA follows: TGTGCCAGCAGATACCATAACGGAAAACTGTTTTTT. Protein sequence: CASRYHNGKLFF.

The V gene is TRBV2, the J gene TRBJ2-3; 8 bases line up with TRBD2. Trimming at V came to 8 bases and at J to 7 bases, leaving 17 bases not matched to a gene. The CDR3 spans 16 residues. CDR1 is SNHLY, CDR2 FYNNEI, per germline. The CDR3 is CASSNGGAGGMNTQYF. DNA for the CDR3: TGTGCCAGCTCGAACGGGGGGGCAGGAGGTATGAATACGCAGTATTTT.

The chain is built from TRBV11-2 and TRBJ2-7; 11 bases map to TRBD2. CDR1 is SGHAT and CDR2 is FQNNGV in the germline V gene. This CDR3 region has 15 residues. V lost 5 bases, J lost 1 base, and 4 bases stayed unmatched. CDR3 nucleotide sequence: TGTGCCAGCAGCCTTGGACTAGCGGGTTCCTACGAGCAGTACTTC. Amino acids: CASSLGLAGSYEQYF.

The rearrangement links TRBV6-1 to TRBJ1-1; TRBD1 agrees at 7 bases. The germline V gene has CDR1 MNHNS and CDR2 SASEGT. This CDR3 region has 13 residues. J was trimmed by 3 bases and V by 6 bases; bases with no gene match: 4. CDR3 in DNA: TGTGCCAGCAGCTCTACAGGGGACACTGAAGCTTTCTTT. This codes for CASSSTGDTEAFF.

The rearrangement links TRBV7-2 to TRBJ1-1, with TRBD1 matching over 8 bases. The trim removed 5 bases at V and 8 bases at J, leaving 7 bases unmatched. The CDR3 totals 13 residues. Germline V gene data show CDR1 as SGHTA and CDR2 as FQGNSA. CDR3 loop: CASSPNRDREAFF. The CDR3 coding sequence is TGTGCCAGCAGCCCAAACCGGGACAGGGAAGCTTTCTTT. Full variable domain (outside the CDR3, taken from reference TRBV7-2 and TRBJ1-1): GAGVSQSPSNKVTEKGKDVELRCDPISGHTALYWYRQSLGQGLEFLIYFQGNSAPDKSGLPSDRFSAERTGGSVSTLTIQRTQQEDSAVYLCASSPNRDREAFFGQGTRLTVV.

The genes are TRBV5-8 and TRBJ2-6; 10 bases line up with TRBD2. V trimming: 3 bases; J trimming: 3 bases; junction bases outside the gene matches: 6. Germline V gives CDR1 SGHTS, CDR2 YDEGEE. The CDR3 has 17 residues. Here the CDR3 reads CASSWTSGGRGANVLTF. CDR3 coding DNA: TGTGCCAGCAGCTGGACTAGCGGAGGGCGTGGGGCCAACGTCCTGACTTTC. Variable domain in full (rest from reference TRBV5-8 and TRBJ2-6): EAGVTQSPTHLIKTRGQQATLRCSPISGHTSVYWYQQALGLGLQFLLWYDEGEERNRGNFPPRFSGRQFPNYSSELNVNALELEDSALYLCASSWTSGGRGANVLTFGAGSRLTVL.

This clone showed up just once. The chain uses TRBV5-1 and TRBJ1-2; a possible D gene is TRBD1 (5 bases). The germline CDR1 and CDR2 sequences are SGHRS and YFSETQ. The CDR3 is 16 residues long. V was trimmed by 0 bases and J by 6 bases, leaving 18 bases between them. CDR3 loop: CASSLDGVTETDGYTF. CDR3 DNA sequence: TGCGCCAGCAGCTTGGATGGGGTGACAGAGACTGATGGCTACACCTTC.

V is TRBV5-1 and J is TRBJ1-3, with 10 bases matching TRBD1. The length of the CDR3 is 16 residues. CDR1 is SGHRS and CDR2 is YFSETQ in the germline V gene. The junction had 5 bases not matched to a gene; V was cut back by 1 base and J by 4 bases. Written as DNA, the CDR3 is TGCGCCAGCAGCTTGAGGCCGGGACAGGGGGGAAACACCATATATTTT. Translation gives CASSLRPGQGGNTIYF.

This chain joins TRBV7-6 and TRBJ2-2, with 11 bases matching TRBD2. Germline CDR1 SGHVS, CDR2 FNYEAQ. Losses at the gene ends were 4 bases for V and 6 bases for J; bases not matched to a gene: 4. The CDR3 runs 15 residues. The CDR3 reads CASSSTSGVSGELFF. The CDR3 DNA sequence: TGTGCCAGCAGCTCGACTAGCGGGGTCTCCGGGGAGCTGTTTTTT.

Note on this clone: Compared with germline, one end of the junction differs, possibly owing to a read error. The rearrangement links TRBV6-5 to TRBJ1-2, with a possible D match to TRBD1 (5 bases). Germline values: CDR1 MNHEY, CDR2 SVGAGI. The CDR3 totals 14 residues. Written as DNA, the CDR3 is TGTGCCAGCCACACTGCGGGGGGGGACTATGGCTACCCCTTC. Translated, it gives CASHTAGGDYGYPF.

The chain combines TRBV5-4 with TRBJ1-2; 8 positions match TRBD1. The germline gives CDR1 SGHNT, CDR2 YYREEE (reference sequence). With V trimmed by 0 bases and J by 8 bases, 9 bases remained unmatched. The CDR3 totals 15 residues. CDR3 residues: CASSLAPTGGDGYTF. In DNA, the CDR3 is TGTGCCAGCAGCTTGGCGCCCACAGGGGGAGACGGCTACACCTTC.

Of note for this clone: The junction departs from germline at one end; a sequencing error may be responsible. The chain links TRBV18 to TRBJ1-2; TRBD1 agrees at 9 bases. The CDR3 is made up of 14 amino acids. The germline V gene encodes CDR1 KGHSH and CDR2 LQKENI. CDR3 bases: TGTGCCAGCTCACCGGGACAGGGAAGCTATGGCTACCCCTTC. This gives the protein CASSPGQGSYGYPF.

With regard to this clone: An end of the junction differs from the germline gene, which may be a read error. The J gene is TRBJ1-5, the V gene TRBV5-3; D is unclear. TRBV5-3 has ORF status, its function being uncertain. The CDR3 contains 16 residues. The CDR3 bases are TGTGCCAGGGAAGCCCACAGCAGAAACGAGCAATCAGCCCCAGCATTT. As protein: CAREAHSRNEQSAPAF.

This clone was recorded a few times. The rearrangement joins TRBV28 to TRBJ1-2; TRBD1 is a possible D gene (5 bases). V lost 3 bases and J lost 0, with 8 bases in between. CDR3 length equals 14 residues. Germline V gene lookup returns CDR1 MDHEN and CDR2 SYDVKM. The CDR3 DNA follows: TGTGCCAGCAGTTTGGCGGGGGCTAACTATGGCTACACCTTC. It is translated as CASSLAGANYGYTF.

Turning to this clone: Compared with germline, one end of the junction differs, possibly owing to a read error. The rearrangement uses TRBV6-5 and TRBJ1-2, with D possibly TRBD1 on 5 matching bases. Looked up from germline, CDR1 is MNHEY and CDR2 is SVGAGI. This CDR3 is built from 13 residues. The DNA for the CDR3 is TGTGCCAGCAGGCGGGGCAGGGAGGGTGGCTACCCCTTC. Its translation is CASRRGREGGYPF.

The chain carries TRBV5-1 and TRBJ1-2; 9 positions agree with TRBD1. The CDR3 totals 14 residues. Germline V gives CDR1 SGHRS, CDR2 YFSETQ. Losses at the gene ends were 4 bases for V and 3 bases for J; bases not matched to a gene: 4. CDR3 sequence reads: CASSPQGADYGYTF. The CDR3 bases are TGCGCCAGCAGCCCACAGGGGGCTGACTATGGCTACACCTTC.